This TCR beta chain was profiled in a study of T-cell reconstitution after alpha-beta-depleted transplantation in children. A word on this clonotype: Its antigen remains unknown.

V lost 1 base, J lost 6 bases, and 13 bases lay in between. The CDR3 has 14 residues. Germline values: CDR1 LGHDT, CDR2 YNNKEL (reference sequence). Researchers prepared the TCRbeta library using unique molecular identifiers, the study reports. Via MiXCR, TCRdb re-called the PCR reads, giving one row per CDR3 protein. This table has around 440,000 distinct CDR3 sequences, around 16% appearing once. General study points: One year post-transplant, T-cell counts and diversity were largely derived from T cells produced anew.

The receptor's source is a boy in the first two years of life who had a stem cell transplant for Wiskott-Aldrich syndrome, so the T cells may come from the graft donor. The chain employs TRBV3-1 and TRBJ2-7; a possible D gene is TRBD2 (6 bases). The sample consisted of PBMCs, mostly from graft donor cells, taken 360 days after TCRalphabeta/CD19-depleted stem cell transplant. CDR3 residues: CASSQVRGFSEQYF. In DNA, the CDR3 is TGTGCCAGCAGCCAAGTTCGGGGGTTTAGCGAGCAGTACTTC.